Listed below are T cell receptor beta chains from one sample, sequenced in a study of cytomegalovirus exposure and HLA in healthy donors. TCRdb's table, derived via immunoSEQ multiplex PCR, lists solely in-frame clones and lacks some. The table shows approximately 120,000 clones, with around 82% occurring only once. The specimen was PBMCs. The receptors shown here come from a man younger than 40 in good health and CMV-seropositive. CDR3s include the opening cysteine and the closing phenylalanine or tryptophan. The D gene is left open where the match is weak. The listing skips clone size in some rows; elsewhere it reads once, few, many or a size class.

j_gene	abundance	d_gene	v_gene	CDR3aa	CDR3nt
TRBJ1-1	-	-	TRBV28	CASSLIKHSNTEAFF	TGTGCCAGCAGCCTGATTAAACACAGTAACACTGAAGCTTTCTTT
TRBJ2-7	once	-	TRBV28	CASSLFGDSSYEQYF	TGTGCCAGCAGTTTATTCGGCGACAGCTCCTACGAGCAGTACTTC
TRBJ2-7	-	-	TRBV9	CASSVQGSYEQYF	TGTGCCAGCAGCGTCCAGGGTTCCTACGAGCAGTACTTC
TRBJ2-7	-	TRBD1	TRBV7-9	CASSLGTGAEQYF	TGTGCCAGCAGCTTGGGGACAGGGGCCGAGCAGTACTTC
TRBJ1-1	many	TRBD1	TRBV25-1	CASSDTDRVGTEAFF	TGTGCCAGCAGTGACACCGACAGGGTGGGGACTGAAGCTTTCTTT
TRBJ2-3	-	-	TRBV7-9	CASRTARGTTDTQYF	TGTGCCAGCAGAACAGCTAGGGGCACCACAGATACGCAGTATTTT
TRBJ1-1	-	-	TRBV5-8	CASTKRSQRDTEAFF	TGTGCCAGCACCAAACGGTCACAGCGGGACACTGAAGCTTTCTTT
TRBJ2-5	-	-	TRBV14	CASSSRGPRETQYF	TGTGCCAGCAGCTCCAGGGGCCCTCGAGAGACCCAGTACTTC
TRBJ1-1	few	-	TRBV10-3	CAISAEGLRTEAFF	TGTGCCATCAGTGCCGAGGGCCTGAGGACTGAAGCTTTCTTT
TRBJ2-2	-	-	TRBV6-5	CASSLRGNTGELFF	TGTGCCAGCAGTCTCAGGGGGAACACCGGGGAGCTGTTTTTT
TRBJ2-7	-	TRBD1	TRBV10-3	CAISPGQDLYEQYF	TGTGCCATCAGCCCGGGACAGGACCTCTACGAGCAGTACTTC
TRBJ1-5	-	-	TRBV28	CASSQYQPQHF	TGTGCCAGCAGTCAGTATCAGCCCCAGCATTTT
TRBJ2-1	few	-	TRBV5-1	CASSWRDSTQFF	TGCGCCAGCAGCTGGAGGGACAGTACACAGTTCTTC
TRBJ2-3	few	TRBD2	TRBV14	CASSPGLAGGSRSQRTQYF	TGTGCCAGCAGCCCGGGACTAGCGGGAGGGAGCCGATCCCAGCGTACGCAGTATTTT
TRBJ2-7	-	-	TRBV18	CASSPGTAYEQYF	TGTGCCAGCTCCCCAGGAACAGCCTACGAGCAGTACTTC
TRBJ2-6	-	-	TRBV27	CASSKGDSGANVLTF	TGTGCCAGCAGTAAGGGGGACTCTGGGGCCAACGTCCTGACTTTC
TRBJ2-7	-	TRBD1	TRBV4-2	CASSQDEGQGDEQYF	TGTGCCAGCAGCCAAGATGAAGGACAGGGCGACGAGCAGTACTTC
TRBJ2-1	few	-	TRBV6-6	CASTEYGGKYNEQFF	TGTGCCAGCACCGAATATGGCGGGAAGTACAATGAGCAGTTCTTC
TRBJ2-1	-	-	TRBV6-4	CASCPSGEFHNEQFF	TGTGCCAGCTGCCCTTCGGGGGAGTTCCACAATGAGCAGTTCTTC
TRBJ1-2	-	TRBD1	TRBV19	CASSEQGKGPNYGYTF	TGTGCCAGTAGTGAACAGGGGAAGGGGCCCAACTATGGCTACACCTTC
TRBJ1-2	-	-	TRBV7-9	CASSSEQVRGYTF	TGTGCCAGCAGCTCCGAACAGGTTCGAGGCTACACCTTC
TRBJ2-2	-	-	TRBV4-3	CASSQDGRAPGELFF	TGCGCCAGCAGCCAAGACGGCAGGGCCCCCGGGGAGCTGTTTTTT
TRBJ2-5	-	-	TRBV7-9	CASSPPRGWQETQYF	TGTGCCAGCAGCCCCCCTCGAGGGTGGCAAGAGACCCAGTACTTC
TRBJ2-5	-	-	TRBV18	CASSPSGNQETQYF	TGTGCCAGCTCACCCTCGGGGAACCAAGAGACCCAGTACTTC
TRBJ2-3	-	-	TRBV7-2	CASSFSSVSTDTQYF	TGTGCCAGCAGCTTTTCCAGTGTAAGCACAGATACGCAGTATTTT
TRBJ1-2	-	-	TRBV27	CASSFRGGRKVKDGYTF	TGTGCCAGCAGTTTTAGAGGGGGTAGGAAAGTAAAAGATGGCTACACCTTC
TRBJ1-2	-	-	TRBV6-5	CASSLGDRIVWGYTF	TGTGCCAGCAGTTTAGGTGACAGGATCGTTTGGGGCTACACCTTC
TRBJ1-1	once	-	TRBV4-3	CASSQDILKTEAFF	TGCGCCAGCAGCCAAGATATACTCAAGACTGAAGCTTTCTTT
TRBJ2-7	once	TRBD1	TRBV19	CASSKTDRVYEQYF	TGTGCCAGTAGTAAGACGGACAGGGTTTACGAGCAGTACTTC
TRBJ2-7	-	TRBD2	TRBV2	CASSAREGIYEQYF	TGTGCCAGCAGTGCGAGGGAGGGGATTTACGAGCAGTACTTC
TRBJ2-5	-	TRBD2	TRBV7-8	CASSLLAGGPGTQYF	TGTGCCAGCAGCTTACTAGCGGGAGGGCCGGGGACCCAGTACTTC
TRBJ2-7	-	-	TRBV9	CASSARQGRDEQYF	TGTGCCAGCAGCGCCCGGCAGGGCCGGGACGAGCAGTACTTC
TRBJ2-7	-	TRBD1	TRBV27	CASSFRQGIFYEQYF	TGTGCCAGCAGTTTCAGACAGGGGATTTTCTACGAGCAGTACTTC
TRBJ1-1	few	-	TRBV4-1	CASSRGGLVEAFF	TGCGCCAGCAGCCGGGGGGGGCTTGTTGAAGCTTTCTTT
TRBJ2-2	-	TRBD1	TRBV19	CASSLGTGGAGELFF	TGTGCCAGTAGTCTCGGGACAGGGGGGGCCGGGGAGCTGTTTTTT
TRBJ2-7	-	-	TRBV21-1	CASSTGSEQYF	TGTGCCAGCAGTACCGGTAGCGAGCAGTACTTC
TRBJ1-2	-	TRBD1	TRBV4-1	CASSQTDVTGDYGYTF	TGCGCCAGCAGCCAAACAGATGTTACAGGGGATTATGGCTACACCTTC
TRBJ1-1	-	-	TRBV27	CASSFEGTEAFF	TGTGCCAGCAGTTTTGAGGGAACTGAAGCTTTCTTT
TRBJ1-2	once	-	TRBV28	CASSIWAGDGYTF	TGTGCCAGCAGCATTTGGGCAGGTGATGGCTACACCTTC
TRBJ2-7	-	-	TRBV4-1	CASSQVAFSGQPYEQYF	TGCGCCAGCAGCCAAGTTGCTTTTAGTGGGCAGCCCTACGAGCAGTACTTC
TRBJ1-1	-	TRBD1	TRBV2	CASSGRQGAWTEAFF	TGTGCCAGCAGTGGCCGACAGGGGGCCTGGACTGAAGCTTTCTTT